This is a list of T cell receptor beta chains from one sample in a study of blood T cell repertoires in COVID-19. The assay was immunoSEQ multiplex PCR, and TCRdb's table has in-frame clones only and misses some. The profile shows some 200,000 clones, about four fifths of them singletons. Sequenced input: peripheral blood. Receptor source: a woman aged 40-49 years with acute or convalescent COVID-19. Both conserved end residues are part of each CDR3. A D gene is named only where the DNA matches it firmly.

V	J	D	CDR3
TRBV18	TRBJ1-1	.	CASSPNAREAFF
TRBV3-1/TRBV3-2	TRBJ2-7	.	CASSQGTVFYEQYF
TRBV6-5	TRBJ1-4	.	CASSRQGPNEKLFF
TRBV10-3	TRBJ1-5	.	CAISERDSFYQPQHF
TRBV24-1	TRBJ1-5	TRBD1	CATSDWDSYQPQHF
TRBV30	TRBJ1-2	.	CAWSVWGRRESNYGYTF
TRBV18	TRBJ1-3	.	CASSPTQRGAVEGNTIYF
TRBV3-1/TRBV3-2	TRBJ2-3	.	CASSQRGNEDTQYF
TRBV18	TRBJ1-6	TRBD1	CASSPGQGINSPLHF
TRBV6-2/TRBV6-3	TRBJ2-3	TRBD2	CASSYEAGGPLDTQYF
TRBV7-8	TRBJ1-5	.	CASSLRAGDSNQPQHF
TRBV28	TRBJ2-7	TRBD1	CASSNPDRGSTRSSYEQYF
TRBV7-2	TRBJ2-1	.	CASSFSGPTYNEQFF
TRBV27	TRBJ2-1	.	CASSLRGPGDEQFF
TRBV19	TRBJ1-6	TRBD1	CASSPGQYNSPLHF
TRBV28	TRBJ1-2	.	CATTQASGVGYTF
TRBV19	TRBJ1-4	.	CASSIRGGGLATNEKLFF
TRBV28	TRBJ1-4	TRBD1	CASSQTGGGTEKLFF
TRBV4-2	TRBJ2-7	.	CASSQGLKPELAF
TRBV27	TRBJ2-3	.	CASSLRPQGTDTQYF
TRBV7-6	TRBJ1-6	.	CASSLSYRDKKGNSPLHF
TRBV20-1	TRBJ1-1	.	CSASPSLGSAFF
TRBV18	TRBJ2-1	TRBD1	CASSPRRTGNNEQFF
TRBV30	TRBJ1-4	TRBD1	CAWSGQGEKLFF
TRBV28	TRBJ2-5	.	CASTRYQETQYF